Each of the 4 T cell receptor beta chains below was sequenced from the same sample in a study of T cell changes during pregnancy in multiple sclerosis. Some clones are missing from TCRdb's copy, which holds only in-frame ones; the method was immunoSEQ multiplex PCR. The sample holds about 68,000 clones, around 92% seen once. Here the sequenced sample was peripheral blood, taken in the first trimester of pregnancy. The source is a female donor with multiple sclerosis, enrolled in a pregnancy study.

This clone was picked up one time. The chain links TRBV5-6 to TRBJ2-6, with D unclear. With 1 base removed from V and 0 bases from J, the gap between germline ends came to 5 bases. This CDR3 spans 15 amino acids. The V gene's germline CDR1 is SGHDT and CDR2 YYEEEE. The CDR3 reads CASSLFFSGANVLTF. The CDR3 DNA is TGTGCCAGCAGCTTGTTCTTCTCTGGGGCCAACGTCCTGACTTTC.

This rearrangement joins TRBV7-2 to TRBJ2-3; 9 bases agree with TRBD2. The CDR3 length is 15 residues. The V segment lost 5 bases and the J segment 0 bases; nucleotides outside the gene matches: 3. Germline V lookup: CDR1 SGHTA, CDR2 FQGNSA. The CDR3 nucleotides read TGTGCCAGCAGCCAGCGGGGGGATAGCACAGATACGCAGTATTTT. It is translated as CASSQRGDSTDTQYF.

The gene calls are TRBV19 and TRBJ2-7; a possible D gene is TRBD2 (5 bases). V gave up 4 bases and J gave up 6 bases, with 16 bases separating them. Germline CDR1 reads LNHDA; CDR2 reads SQIVND (reference sequence). The CDR3 runs 14 residues. The CDR3 is CASSSGSALSEQYF. The CDR3 DNA is TGTGCCAGTAGTAGTGGGAGTGCGCTGAGCGAGCAGTACTTC.

This rearrangement joins TRBV30 to TRBJ1-4, with D hard to call. This CDR3 contains 14 residues. Trimming took off 3 bases at V and 4 bases at J, with 12 bases between the two ends. The germline gives CDR1 GTSNPN, CDR2 SVGIG (reference sequence). In nucleotides, the CDR3 is TGTGCCTGGAGCCTAGGTTCGGTTAATGAAAAACTGTTTTTT. This encodes CAWSLGSVNEKLFF.